This T cell receptor beta chain was profiled in a study of beta chain features in type 1 diabetes. Study-level results: Cells expressing TCR highly could be over-represented by cDNA sequencing. Comparison showed that naive, central memory and Treg TCRB repertoires appeared more similar among patients than among healthy donors.

Every bit of the isolated RNA underwent reverse transcription, so sequencing read expressed TCRB transcripts. Using immunoSEQ multiplex PCR, the repertoire was profiled, and TCRdb retains in-frame clones only, with some absent. The data contain approximately 200,000 clones, 9.6% of them singletons. J gave up 5 bases and V 0 bases, and 5 bases lay outside the gene matches. This CDR3 spans 14 amino acids. The germline CDR1 and CDR2 sequences are SGHNT and YYREEE (reference sequence). Via CD45RO/CCR7/CD25/CD127/CD95/CD27, cells of the CD4+ naive, central memory, regulatory and stem cell-like memory subsets were sorted. Details on this clone: The antigen remains undetermined.

This chain uses TRBV5-4 with TRBJ2-7, with 7 bases lining up with TRBD1. The sample taken for sequencing was naive CD4+ T cells from blood. The clonotype was recovered from a woman aged 18-29 years in good health. In DNA form, the CDR3 reads TGTGCCAGCAGCTTGGATGGACAGGTCCACGAGCAGTACTTC. As protein: CASSLDGQVHEQYF.